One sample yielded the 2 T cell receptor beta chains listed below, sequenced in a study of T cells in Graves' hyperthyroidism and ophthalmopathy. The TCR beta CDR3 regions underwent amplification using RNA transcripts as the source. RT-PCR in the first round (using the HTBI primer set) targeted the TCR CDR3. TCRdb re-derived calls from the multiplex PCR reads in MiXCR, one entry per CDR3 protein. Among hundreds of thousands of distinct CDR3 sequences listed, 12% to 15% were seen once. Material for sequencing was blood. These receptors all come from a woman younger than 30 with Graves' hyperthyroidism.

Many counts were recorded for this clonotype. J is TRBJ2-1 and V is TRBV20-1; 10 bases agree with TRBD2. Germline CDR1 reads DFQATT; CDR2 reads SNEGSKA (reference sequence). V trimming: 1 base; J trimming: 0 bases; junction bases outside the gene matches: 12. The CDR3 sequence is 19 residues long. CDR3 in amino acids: CSARGARLAGWSSYNEQFF. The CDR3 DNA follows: TGCAGTGCTAGAGGAGCAAGACTAGCGGGTTGGAGCTCCTACAATGAGCAGTTCTTC.

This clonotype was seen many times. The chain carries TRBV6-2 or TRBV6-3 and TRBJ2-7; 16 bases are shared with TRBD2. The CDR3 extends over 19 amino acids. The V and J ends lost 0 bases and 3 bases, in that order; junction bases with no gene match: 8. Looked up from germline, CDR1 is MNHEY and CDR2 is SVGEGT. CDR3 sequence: CASSYSGLAGGHHYYEQYF. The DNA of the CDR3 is TGTGCCAGCAGTTACTCGGGACTAGCGGGAGGGCATCACTACTACGAGCAGTACTTC.